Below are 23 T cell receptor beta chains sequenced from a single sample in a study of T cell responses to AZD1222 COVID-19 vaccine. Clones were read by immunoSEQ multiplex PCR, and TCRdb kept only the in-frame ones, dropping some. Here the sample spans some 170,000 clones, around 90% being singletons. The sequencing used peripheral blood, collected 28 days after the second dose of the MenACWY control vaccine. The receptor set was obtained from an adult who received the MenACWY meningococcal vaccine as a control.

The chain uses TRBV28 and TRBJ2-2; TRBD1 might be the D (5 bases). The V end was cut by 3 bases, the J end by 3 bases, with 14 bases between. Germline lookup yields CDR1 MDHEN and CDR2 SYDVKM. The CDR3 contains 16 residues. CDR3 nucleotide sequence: TGTGCCAGCAGTTTGACGGTCCCAGGGTACACCGGGGAGCTGTTTTTT. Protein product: CASSLTVPGYTGELFF.

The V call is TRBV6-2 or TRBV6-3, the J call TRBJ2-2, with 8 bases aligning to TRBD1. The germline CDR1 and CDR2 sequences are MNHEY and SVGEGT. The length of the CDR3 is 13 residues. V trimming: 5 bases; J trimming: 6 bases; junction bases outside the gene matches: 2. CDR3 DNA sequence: TGTGCCAGCAGTAAGACAGGGGCCGGGGAGCTGTTTTTT. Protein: CASSKTGAGELFF.

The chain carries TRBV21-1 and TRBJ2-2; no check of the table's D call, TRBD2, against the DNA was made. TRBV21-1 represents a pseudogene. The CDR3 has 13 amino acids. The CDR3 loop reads CASSKDGAGELFF. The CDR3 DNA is TGTGCCAGCAGCAAAGACGGGGCCGGGGAGCTGTTTTTT.

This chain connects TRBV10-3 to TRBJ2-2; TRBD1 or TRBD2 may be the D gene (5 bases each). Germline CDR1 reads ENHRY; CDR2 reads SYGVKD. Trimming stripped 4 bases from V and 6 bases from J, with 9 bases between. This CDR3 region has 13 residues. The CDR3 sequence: CAISAQGAGELFF. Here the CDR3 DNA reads TGTGCCATCAGTGCGCAGGGAGCCGGGGAGCTGTTTTTT.

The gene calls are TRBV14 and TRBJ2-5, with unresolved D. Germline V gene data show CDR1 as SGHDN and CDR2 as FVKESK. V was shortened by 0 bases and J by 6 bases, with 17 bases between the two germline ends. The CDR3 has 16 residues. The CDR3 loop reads CASSQEIRGSWQTQYF. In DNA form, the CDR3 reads TGTGCCAGCAGCCAAGAAATAAGAGGTTCTTGGCAGACCCAGTACTTC.

CDR3 DNA sequence: TGTGCCAGCAGCGTAACAGGGGGGCATCTCACAGATACGCAGTATTTT. It is translated as CASSVTGGHLTDTQYF. The chain links TRBV9 to TRBJ2-3, with 8 bases lining up with TRBD1. The CDR3 has 16 amino acids. J gave up 2 bases and V 1 base, and 6 bases lay outside the gene matches. Per germline, CDR1 SGDLS and CDR2 YYNGEE.

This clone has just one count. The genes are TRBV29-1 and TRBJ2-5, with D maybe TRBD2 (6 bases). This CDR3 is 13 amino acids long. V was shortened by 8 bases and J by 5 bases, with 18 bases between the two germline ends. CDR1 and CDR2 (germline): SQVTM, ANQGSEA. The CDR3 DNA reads TGCAGCTCCAACCGGGGGAGTTGGGAGACCCAGTACTTC. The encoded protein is CSSNRGSWETQYF.

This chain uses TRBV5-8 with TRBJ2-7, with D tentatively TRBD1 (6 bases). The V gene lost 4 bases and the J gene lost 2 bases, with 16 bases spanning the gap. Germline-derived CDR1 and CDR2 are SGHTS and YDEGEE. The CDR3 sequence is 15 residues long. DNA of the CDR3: TGTGCCAGCAGCCGGACTTTTGAGGGGGCCTACGAGCAGTACTTC. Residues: CASSRTFEGAYEQYF.

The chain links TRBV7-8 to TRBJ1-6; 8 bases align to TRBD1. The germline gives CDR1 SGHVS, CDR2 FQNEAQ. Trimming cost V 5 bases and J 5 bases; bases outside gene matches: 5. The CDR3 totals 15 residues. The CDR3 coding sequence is TGTGCCAGCAGCGCGGACAGGGCTAATAATTCACCCCTCCACTTT. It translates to CASSADRANNSPLHF.

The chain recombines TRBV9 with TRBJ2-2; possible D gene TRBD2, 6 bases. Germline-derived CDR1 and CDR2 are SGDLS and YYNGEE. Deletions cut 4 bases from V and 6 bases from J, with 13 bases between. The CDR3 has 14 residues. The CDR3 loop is CASSPRSGAGELFF. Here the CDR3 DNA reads TGTGCCAGCAGCCCCCGGTCGGGGGCCGGGGAGCTGTTTTTT.

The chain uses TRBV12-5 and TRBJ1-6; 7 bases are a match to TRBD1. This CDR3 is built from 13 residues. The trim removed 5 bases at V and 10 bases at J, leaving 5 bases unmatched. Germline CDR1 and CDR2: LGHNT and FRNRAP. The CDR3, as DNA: TGTGCTAGTGGTCTCCGGACAGGATCACCCCTCCACTTT. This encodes CASGLRTGSPLHF.

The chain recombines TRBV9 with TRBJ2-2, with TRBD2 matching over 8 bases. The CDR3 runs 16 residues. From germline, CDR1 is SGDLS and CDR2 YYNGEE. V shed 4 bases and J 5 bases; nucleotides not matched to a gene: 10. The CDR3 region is CASSPRGSGATGELFF. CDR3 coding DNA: TGTGCCAGCAGCCCCCGAGGTAGCGGGGCGACCGGGGAGCTGTTTTTT.

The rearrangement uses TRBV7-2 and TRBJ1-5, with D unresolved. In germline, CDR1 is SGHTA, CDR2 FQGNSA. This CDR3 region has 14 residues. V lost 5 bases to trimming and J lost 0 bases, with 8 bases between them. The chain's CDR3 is CASSDAYSNQPQHF. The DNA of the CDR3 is TGTGCCAGCAGCGACGCTTATAGCAATCAGCCCCAGCATTTT.

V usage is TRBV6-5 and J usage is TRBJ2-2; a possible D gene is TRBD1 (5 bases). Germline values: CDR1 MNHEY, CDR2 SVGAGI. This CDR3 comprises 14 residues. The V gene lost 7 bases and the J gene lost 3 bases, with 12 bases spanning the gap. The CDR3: CASKGLWDTGELFF. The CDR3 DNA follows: TGTGCCAGCAAGGGGCTCTGGGACACCGGGGAGCTGTTTTTT.

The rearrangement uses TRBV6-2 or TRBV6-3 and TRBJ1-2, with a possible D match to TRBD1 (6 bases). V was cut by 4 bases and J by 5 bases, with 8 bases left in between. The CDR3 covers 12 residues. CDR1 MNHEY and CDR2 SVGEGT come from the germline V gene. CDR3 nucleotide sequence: TGTGCCAGCAGTTGGACAGCTTATGGCTACACCTTC. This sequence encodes CASSWTAYGYTF.

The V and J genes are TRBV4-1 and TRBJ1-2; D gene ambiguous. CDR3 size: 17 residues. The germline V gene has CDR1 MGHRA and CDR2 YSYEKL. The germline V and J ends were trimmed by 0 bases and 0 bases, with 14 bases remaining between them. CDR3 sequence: CASSQEEQRRPNYGYTF. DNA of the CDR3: TGCGCCAGCAGCCAAGAAGAACAACGCCGCCCTAACTATGGCTACACCTTC.

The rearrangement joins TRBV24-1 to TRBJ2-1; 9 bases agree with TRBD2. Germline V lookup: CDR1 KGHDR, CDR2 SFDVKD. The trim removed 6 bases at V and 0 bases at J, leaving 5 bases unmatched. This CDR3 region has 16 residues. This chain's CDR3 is CATSNPSGASYNEQFF. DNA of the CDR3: TGTGCCACCAGTAATCCTAGCGGGGCCTCCTACAATGAGCAGTTCTTC.

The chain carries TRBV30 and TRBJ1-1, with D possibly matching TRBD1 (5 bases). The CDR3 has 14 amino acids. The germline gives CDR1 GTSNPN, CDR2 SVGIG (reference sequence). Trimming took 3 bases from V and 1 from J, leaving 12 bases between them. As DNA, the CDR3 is TGTGCCTGGAGCCCAGGGACCGGGAACACTGAAGCTTTCTTT. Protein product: CAWSPGTGNTEAFF.

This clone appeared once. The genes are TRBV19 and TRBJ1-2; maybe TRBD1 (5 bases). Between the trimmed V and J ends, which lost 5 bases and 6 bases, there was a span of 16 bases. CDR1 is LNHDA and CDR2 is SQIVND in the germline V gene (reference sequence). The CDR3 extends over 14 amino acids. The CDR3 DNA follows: TGTGCCAGTAGTGTCGCGTTATCGGGGCATGGCTACACCTTC. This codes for CASSVALSGHGYTF.

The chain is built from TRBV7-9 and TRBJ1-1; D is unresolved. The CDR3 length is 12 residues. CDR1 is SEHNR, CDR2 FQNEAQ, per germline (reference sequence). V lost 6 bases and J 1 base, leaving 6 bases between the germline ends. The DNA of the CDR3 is TGTGCCAGCAGGGTTTCGAACACTGAAGCTTTCTTT. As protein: CASRVSNTEAFF.

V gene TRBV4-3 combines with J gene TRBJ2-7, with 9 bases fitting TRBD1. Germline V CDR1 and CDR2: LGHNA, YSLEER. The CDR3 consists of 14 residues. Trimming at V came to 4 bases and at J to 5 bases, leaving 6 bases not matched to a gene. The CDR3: CASSLGQGVHEQYF. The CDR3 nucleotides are TGCGCCAGCAGCCTGGGACAGGGTGTCCACGAGCAGTACTTC.

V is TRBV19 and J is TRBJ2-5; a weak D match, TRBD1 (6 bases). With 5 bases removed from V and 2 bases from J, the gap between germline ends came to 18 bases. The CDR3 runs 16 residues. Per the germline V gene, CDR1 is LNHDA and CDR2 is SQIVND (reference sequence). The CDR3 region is CASSVSGVRPQETQYF. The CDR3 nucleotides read TGTGCCAGTAGTGTCTCAGGGGTGCGACCACAAGAGACCCAGTACTTC.

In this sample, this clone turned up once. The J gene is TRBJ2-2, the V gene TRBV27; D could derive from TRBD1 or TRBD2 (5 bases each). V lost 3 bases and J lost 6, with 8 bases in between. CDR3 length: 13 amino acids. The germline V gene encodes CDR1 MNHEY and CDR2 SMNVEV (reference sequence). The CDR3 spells CASSFSGPGELFF. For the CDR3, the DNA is TGTGCCAGCAGTTTTTCGGGACCCGGGGAGCTGTTTTTT.